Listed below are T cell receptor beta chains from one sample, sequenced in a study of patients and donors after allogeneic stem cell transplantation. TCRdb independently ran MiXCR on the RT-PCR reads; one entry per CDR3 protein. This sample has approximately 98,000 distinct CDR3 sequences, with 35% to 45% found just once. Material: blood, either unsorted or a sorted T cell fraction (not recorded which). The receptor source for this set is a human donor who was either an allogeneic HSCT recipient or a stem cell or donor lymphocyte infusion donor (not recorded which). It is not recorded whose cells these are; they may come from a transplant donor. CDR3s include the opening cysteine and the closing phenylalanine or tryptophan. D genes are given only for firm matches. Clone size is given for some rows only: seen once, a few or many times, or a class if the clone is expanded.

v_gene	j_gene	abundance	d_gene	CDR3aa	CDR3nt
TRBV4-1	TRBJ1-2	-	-	CASSPRTDFYGYTF	TGCGCCAGCAGCCCCCGGACGGATTTTTATGGCTACACCTTC
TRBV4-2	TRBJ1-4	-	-	CASSQDKAGNEKLFF	TGTGCCAGCAGCCAAGATAAGGCCGGGAATGAAAAACTGTTTTTT
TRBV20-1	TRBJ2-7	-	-	CSALRKISYEQYF	TGCAGTGCTCTCCGGAAGATAAGCTACGAGCAGTACTTC
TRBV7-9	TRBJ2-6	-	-	CASSLRGTGSGANVLTF	TGTGCCAGCAGCTTAAGGGGGACCGGCTCTGGGGCCAACGTCCTGACTTTC
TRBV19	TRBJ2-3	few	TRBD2	CASSTGLAGGSDTQYF	TGTGCCAGTAGTACGGGACTAGCGGGAGGATCAGATACGCAGTATTTT
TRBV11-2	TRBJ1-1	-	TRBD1	CASSSYRGTEAFF	TGTGCCAGCAGCTCATACAGGGGTACTGAAGCTTTCTTT
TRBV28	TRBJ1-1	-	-	CASRVWGNTEAFF	TGTGCCAGCAGGGTTTGGGGGAACACTGAAGCTTTCTTT
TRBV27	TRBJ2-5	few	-	CASRPGIRGSSETQYF	TGTGCCAGCAGACCGGGAATCAGGGGTTCTTCAGAGACCCAGTACTTC
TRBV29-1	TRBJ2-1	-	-	CSVEVPQRSSYNEQFF	TGCAGCGTTGAAGTTCCACAGCGAAGCTCCTACAATGAGCAGTTCTTC
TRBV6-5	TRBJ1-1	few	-	CASSYSGGQNTEAFF	TGTGCCAGCAGTTACTCGGGGGGCCAGAACACTGAAGCTTTCTTT
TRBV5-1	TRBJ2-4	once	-	CASSLDGKNIQYF	TGCGCCAGCAGCTTGGACGGGAAAAACATTCAGTACTTC
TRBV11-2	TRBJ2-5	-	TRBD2	CASSSLATEETQYF	TGTGCCAGCAGCTCACTAGCGACAGAAGAGACCCAGTACTTC
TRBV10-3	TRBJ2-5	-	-	CAIAKVEETQYF	TGTGCCATCGCAAAGGTCGAAGAGACCCAGTACTTC
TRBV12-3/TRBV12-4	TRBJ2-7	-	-	CASSGVTYEQYF	TGTGCCAGCAGCGGAGTAACCTACGAGCAGTACTTC
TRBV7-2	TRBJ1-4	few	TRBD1	CASSPPGQLNEKLFF	TGTGCCAGCAGTCCCCCGGGACAGCTAAATGAAAAACTGTTTTTT
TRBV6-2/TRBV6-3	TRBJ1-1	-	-	CASIYEGTIAEAFF	TGTGCCAGCATCTACGAGGGGACGATTGCTGAAGCTTTCTTT
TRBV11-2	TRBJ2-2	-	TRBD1	CASSRDRVQTGELFF	TGTGCCAGCAGCCGGGACAGGGTTCAAACCGGGGAGCTGTTTTTT
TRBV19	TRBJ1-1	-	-	CASSIQFGGTEAFF	TGTGCCAGTAGTATTCAATTTGGGGGCACTGAAGCTTTCTTT
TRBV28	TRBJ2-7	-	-	CASNDRWSSYEQYF	TGTGCCAGCAACGACAGGTGGAGCTCCTACGAGCAGTACTTC
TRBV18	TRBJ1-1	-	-	CASSLRKVQNTEAFF	TGTGCCAGCTCACTTCGGAAAGTCCAGAACACTGAAGCTTTCTTT
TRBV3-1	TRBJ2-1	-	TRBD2	CASSQDLAGHNEQFF	TGTGCCAGCAGCCAAGATCTAGCGGGGCACAATGAGCAGTTCTTC
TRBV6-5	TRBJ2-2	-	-	CASSYEGRNTGELFF	TGTGCCAGCAGTTATGAGGGAAGGAACACCGGGGAGCTGTTTTTT
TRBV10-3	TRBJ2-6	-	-	CAIGNRVSGANVLTF	TGTGCCATCGGAAACAGAGTCTCTGGGGCCAACGTCCTGACTTTC
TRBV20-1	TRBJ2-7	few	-	CSARDGRGSSYEQYF	TGCAGTGCTAGAGATGGCAGAGGCAGCTCCTACGAGCAGTACTTC
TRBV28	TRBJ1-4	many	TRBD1	CASSPGGQDDEKLFF	TGTGCCAGCAGTCCGGGGGGACAGGATGATGAAAAACTGTTTTTT